Given below is one T cell receptor beta chain in context. Some clones are missing from TCRdb's copy, which holds only in-frame ones; the method was immunoSEQ multiplex PCR. The repertoire has under 300,000 clones, 84% of them found once; the top ten carry around 0.61%. The CDR3 is 14 residues long. CDR1 and CDR2 (germline): SEHNR, FQNEAQ (reference sequence). Trimming pared 1 base from V and 2 bases from J, leaving 8 bases between. The record originates from a study of Tregs in tolerant kidney transplant recipients. The TCR was taken from a human donor in good health. The rearrangement joins TRBV7-9 to TRBJ2-5; no clear D gene. The sequencing input was CD4+ T cells from blood. The CDR3 DNA reads as TGTGCCAGCAGCTTAGATGCAGGACAAGAGACCCAGTACTTC. Translated: CASSLDAGQETQYF.